Shown below are 24 T cell receptor beta chains from a single sample sequenced in a study of response to subunit inactivated influenza vaccine. TCRdb reprocessed the RT-PCR reads with MiXCR, giving one entry per CDR3 protein. The sample gives 600,000 to 700,000 distinct CDR3 sequences, 13% to 15% of which show up once; about 7.4% is in the top ten. Specimen: PBMCs from blood, collected 14 to 15 days before vaccination. The source is a man between 45 and 60 years old who received an inactivated influenza vaccine.

The chain carries TRBV20-1 and TRBJ1-5; D ambiguous. V was shortened by 0 bases and J by 3 bases, with 6 bases between the two germline ends. CDR3 size: 13 residues. The germline V gene has CDR1 DFQATT and CDR2 SNEGSKA (reference sequence). CDR3 in amino acids: CSARDKDNQPQHF. DNA for the CDR3: TGCAGTGCTAGAGATAAGGACAATCAGCCCCAGCATTTT.

The chain carries TRBV20-1 and TRBJ2-5; D unclear. V lost 3 bases to trimming and J lost 9 bases, with 17 bases between them. This CDR3 comprises 13 residues. In germline, CDR1 is DFQATT, CDR2 SNEGSKA (reference sequence). Here the CDR3 DNA reads TGCAGTGCTAGGAATACCGGAGAAAGAGCCCAGTACTTC. Its protein product is CSARNTGERAQYF.

This clonotype has only a few counts. This chain joins TRBV6-2 or TRBV6-3 and TRBJ2-1, with 7 bases that match TRBD2. The CDR3 totals 19 residues. Losses at the gene ends were 0 bases for V and 0 bases for J; bases not matched to a gene: 11. Germline CDR1 and CDR2: MNHEY and SVGEGT. For the CDR3, the DNA is TGTGCCAGCAGTTACTCTCCCATGAGCGGGGCGAGCTCCTACAATGAGCAGTTCTTC. Translation gives CASSYSPMSGASSYNEQFF.

The chain combines TRBV15 with TRBJ2-2; no firm D call. The V gene lost 0 bases and the J gene lost 5 bases, with 4 bases spanning the gap. Germline V gene data show CDR1 as LNHNV and CDR2 as YYDKDF (reference sequence). The CDR3 has 13 amino acids. CDR3 in DNA: TGTGCCACCAGCAGAGATATGACCGGGGAGCTGTTTTTT. It translates to CATSRDMTGELFF.

The chain employs TRBV15 and TRBJ2-5; a weak D match, TRBD1 (7 bases). The germline V gene has CDR1 LNHNV and CDR2 YYDKDF (reference sequence). With 5 bases removed from V and 4 bases from J, the gap between germline ends came to 17 bases. The CDR3 sequence is 15 residues long. The CDR3 region is CATSSGLRGAETQYF. The CDR3 region has the DNA TGTGCCACCAGCTCTGGCCTCAGGGGGGCAGAGACCCAGTACTTC. Complete variable domain (other parts from reference TRBV15 and TRBJ2-5): DAMVIQNPRYQVTQFGKPVTLSCSQTLNHNVMYWYQQKSSQAPKLLFHYYDKDFNNEADTPDNFQSRRPNTSFCFLDIRSPGLGDTAMYLCATSSGLRGAETQYFGPGTRLLVL.

V usage is TRBV5-1 and J usage is TRBJ1-4, with D unresolved. V lost 0 bases, J lost 8 bases, and 11 bases lay in between. The CDR3 length is 14 residues. Germline values: CDR1 SGHRS, CDR2 YFSETQ. CDR3 bases: TGCGCCAGCAGCTTGGGATACGGAGGGGAAAAACTGTTTTTT. Its protein product is CASSLGYGGEKLFF.

This clonotype was picked up many times. V and J are TRBV20-1 and TRBJ2-7, with 7 nucleotides matching TRBD2. Looked up from germline, CDR1 is DFQATT and CDR2 is SNEGSKA (reference sequence). This CDR3 has 12 amino acids. With V trimmed by 6 bases and J by 8 bases, 10 bases remained unmatched. DNA of the CDR3: TGCAGTGCGAAGCGGGACCCTACGAAGCAGTACTTC. The encoded protein is CSAKRDPTKQYF.

This clonotype was recorded a few times. The V gene is TRBV5-1, the J gene TRBJ2-3; 12 bases are shared with TRBD2. The CDR3 consists of 15 residues. Germline lookup yields CDR1 SGHRS and CDR2 YFSETQ. With V trimmed by 1 base and J by 4 bases, 1 base remained unmatched. CDR3 in amino acids: CASSLRTSGADTQYF. CDR3 in DNA: TGCGCCAGCAGCTTGAGGACTAGCGGGGCAGATACGCAGTATTTT.

CDR3 bases: TGTGCCAGCAGCTTGGCCGGCTTCAGTTACACCGGGGAGCTGTTTTTT. This gives the protein CASSLAGFSYTGELFF. J is TRBJ2-2 and V is TRBV5-6, with D hard to call. This CDR3 has 16 residues. Trimming removed 0 bases from V and 3 bases from J, with 12 bases in between. Looked up from germline, CDR1 is SGHDT and CDR2 is YYEEEE.

A few counts support this clonotype. The chain employs TRBV30 and TRBJ1-6, with TRBD1 matching 9 bases. CDR1 and CDR2 (germline): GTSNPN, SVGIG (reference sequence). There are 13 residues in the CDR3. The V and J ends lost 6 bases and 7 bases, in that order; junction bases with no gene match: 4. CDR3 sequence reads: CACTGTGNSPLHF. CDR3 bases: TGTGCCTGTACTGGGACAGGGAATTCACCCCTCCACTTT.

This clonotype has a handful of counts. The chain combines TRBV28 with TRBJ1-1; possibly TRBD1 for D (6 bases). Per germline, CDR1 MDHEN and CDR2 SYDVKM. CDR3 length: 14 residues. Trimming removed 5 bases from V and 1 base from J, with 11 bases in between. The CDR3 is CASSTLQGNTEAFF. The CDR3 coding sequence is TGTGCCAGCAGTACGTTACAGGGGAACACTGAAGCTTTCTTT.

The V and J genes are TRBV5-1 and TRBJ2-5, with TRBD2 matching 7 bases. This CDR3 has 15 residues. V shed 0 bases, J shed 2 bases, and the junction held 4 bases outside the gene matches. CDR1 and CDR2 from the germline V gene are SGHRS and YFSETQ. DNA for the CDR3: TGCGCCAGCAGCTTGGAGGCGGGGGAACAAGAGACCCAGTACTTC. This encodes CASSLEAGEQETQYF.

The chain employs TRBV7-2 and TRBJ2-1; 7 bases line up with TRBD1. Germline CDR1 SGHTA, CDR2 FQGNSA. The CDR3 runs 15 residues. With V trimmed by 5 bases and J by 5 bases, 9 bases remained unmatched. The CDR3 sequence: CASSPLQGINNEQFF. The CDR3 bases are TGTGCCAGCAGCCCTCTACAGGGGATTAACAATGAGCAGTTCTTC.

This chain links TRBV20-1 with TRBJ1-5, with no clear D. Germline-derived CDR1 and CDR2 are DFQATT and SNEGSKA (reference sequence). Trimming shortened V by 6 bases and J by 4 bases, and 16 bases separated the two germline ends. This CDR3 spans 14 amino acids. CDR3 amino acids: CSAPLLNGNQPQHF. In nucleotides, the CDR3 is TGCAGTGCGCCACTACTAAACGGGAATCAGCCCCAGCATTTT.

V and J are TRBV20-1 and TRBJ2-1; no clear D gene. V gave up 6 bases and J gave up 2 bases, with 11 bases separating them. Germline CDR1 is DFQATT and CDR2 is SNEGSKA (reference sequence). There are 13 residues in the CDR3. In DNA, the CDR3 is TGCAGTGCCCCTCGCGGACCCTACAATGAGCAGTTCTTC. This translates into CSAPRGPYNEQFF.

The chain has TRBV14 and TRBJ2-1, with D perhaps TRBD1 (5 bases). Germline V CDR1 and CDR2: SGHDN, FVKESK. Trimming left V 2 bases short and J 3 bases short, with 8 bases between. The CDR3 covers 14 residues. The CDR3 region is CASSQFQGYNEQFF. The CDR3 DNA is TGTGCCAGCAGCCAATTCCAGGGCTACAATGAGCAGTTCTTC.

This clonotype turned up a few times. V and J are TRBV5-1 and TRBJ2-3; D might be TRBD1 or TRBD2, each matching 5 bases. Trimming stripped 3 bases from V and 1 base from J, with 12 bases between. The CDR3 is 15 amino acids. Germline V CDR1 and CDR2: SGHRS, YFSETQ. The CDR3 reads CASSWGRDRTDTQYF. CDR3 sequence (DNA): TGCGCCAGCAGCTGGGGACGGGACCGCACAGATACGCAGTATTTT.

This clonotype was counted only a few times. The chain employs TRBV7-2 and TRBJ1-6; D is possibly TRBD1 (5 bases). Germline CDR1 and CDR2: SGHTA and FQGNSA. V lost 1 base, J lost 9 bases, and 10 bases lay in between. The CDR3 covers 14 residues. CDR3 loop: CASSLDGGPSPLHF. The CDR3 nucleotides read TGTGCCAGCAGCTTAGATGGGGGACCTTCACCCCTCCACTTT.

V and J are TRBV5-1 and TRBJ2-6; TRBD2 matches 7 bases. The germline CDR1 and CDR2 sequences are SGHRS and YFSETQ. The CDR3 covers 19 residues. V was pared by 6 bases and J by 0 bases, with 15 bases of the junction left unmatched. The CDR3 loop is CASTAGTGGGGSGANVLTF. The CDR3 DNA reads as TGCGCCAGCACTGCCGGGACGGGGGGTGGAGGCTCTGGGGCCAACGTCCTGACTTTC.

This clonotype has at least ten counts. For the CDR3, the DNA is TGTGCCAGCAGCGACGACGGGAGCTCCTACAATGAGCAGTTCTTC. Translation: CASSDDGSSYNEQFF. This chain uses TRBV9 with TRBJ2-1, with TRBD2 as a possible D gene (6 bases). V was clipped by 3 bases and J by 0 bases, with 10 bases between them. The CDR3 consists of 15 residues. Germline lookup yields CDR1 SGDLS and CDR2 YYNGEE.

This clonotype was observed many times. V gene TRBV20-1 combines with J gene TRBJ1-5, with TRBD1 identical over 7 bases. Per the germline V gene, CDR1 is DFQATT and CDR2 is SNEGSKA (reference sequence). The CDR3 contains 14 residues. The junction had 7 bases not matched to a gene; V was cut back by 5 bases and J by 3 bases. This chain's CDR3 is CSAVTGWNNQPQHF. In DNA, the CDR3 is TGCAGTGCTGTGACAGGGTGGAACAATCAGCCCCAGCATTTT.

V is TRBV6-2 or TRBV6-3 and J is TRBJ2-7; no clear D gene. CDR3 length: 16 amino acids. CDR1 is MNHEY, CDR2 SVGEGT, per germline. V shed 0 bases and J shed 3 bases, with 15 bases lying between them. The CDR3 DNA is TGTGCCAGCAGTTACTCTCCAGCCACTTTCTTCTACGAGCAGTACTTC. Translating gives CASSYSPATFFYEQYF.

The gene calls are TRBV29-1 and TRBJ2-2, with D possibly being TRBD2 (7 bases). Germline assignment: CDR1 SQVTM and CDR2 ANQGSEA. The length of the CDR3 is 16 residues. The V end was cut by 4 bases, the J end by 3 bases, with 18 bases between. The CDR3 is CSVVPRGKGDTGELFF. The CDR3 coding sequence is TGCAGCGTTGTTCCGCGGGGGAAGGGGGACACCGGGGAGCTGTTTTTT.

The table lists this clonotype with many counts. The J gene is TRBJ2-1, the V gene TRBV3-1; 8 bases line up with TRBD1. This CDR3 spans 15 amino acids. Germline CDR1 and CDR2: LGHDT and YNNKEL (reference sequence). Unmatched junction bases numbered 4, after V lost 4 bases and J lost 2 bases. In DNA, the CDR3 is TGTGCCAGCAGCCCCGGGACAGGACCCTACAATGAGCAGTTCTTC. Its protein product is CASSPGTGPYNEQFF.